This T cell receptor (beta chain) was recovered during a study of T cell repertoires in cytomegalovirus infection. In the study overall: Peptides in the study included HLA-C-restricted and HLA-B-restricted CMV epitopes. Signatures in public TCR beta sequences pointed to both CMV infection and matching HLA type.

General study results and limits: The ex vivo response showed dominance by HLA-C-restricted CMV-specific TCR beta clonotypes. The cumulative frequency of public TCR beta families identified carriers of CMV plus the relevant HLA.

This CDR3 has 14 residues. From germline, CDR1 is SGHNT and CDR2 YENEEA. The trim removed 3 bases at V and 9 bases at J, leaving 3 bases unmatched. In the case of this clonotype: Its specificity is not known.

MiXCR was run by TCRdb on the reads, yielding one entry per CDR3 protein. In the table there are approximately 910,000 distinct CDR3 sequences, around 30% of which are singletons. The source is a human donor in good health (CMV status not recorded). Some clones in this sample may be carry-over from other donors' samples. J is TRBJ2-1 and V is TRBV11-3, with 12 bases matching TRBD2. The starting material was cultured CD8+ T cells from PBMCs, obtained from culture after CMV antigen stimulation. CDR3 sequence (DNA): TGTGCCAGCAGCTTCCTACTAGCGGGGGGTGAGCAGTTCTTC. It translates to CASSFLLAGGEQFF. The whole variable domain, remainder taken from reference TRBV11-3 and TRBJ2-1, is EAGVVQSPRYKIIEKKQPVAFWCNPISGHNTLYWYLQNLGQGPELLIRYENEEAVDDSQLPKDRFSAERLKGVDSTLKIQPAELGDSAVYLCASSFLLAGGEQFFGPGTRLTVL.